The present entry profiles one T cell receptor (beta chain) with its context. The sample comes from a study of blood T cell repertoires in COVID-19. Study-level background: Sites across the United States, Italy and Spain contributed samples from acute and convalescent COVID-19.

In the authors' workflow: Estimation of nucleated cell counts was performed using reference gene primer amplification. The method was immunoSEQ multiplex PCR; TCRdb's version includes in-frame clones alone and lacks a portion of them. The V and J calls and clone size were taken over from that table, and D and trimming were inferred from the DNA. In the table there are around 140,000 clones, approximately 85% of which are singletons. The length of the CDR3 is 12 residues. Trimming removed 5 bases from V and 4 bases from J, with 5 bases in between. Germline assignment: CDR1 MRHNA and CDR2 SNTAGT. Everyone who took part was 18 to 89 years old, and they came from about two dozen US areas.

The specimen sequenced was PBMCs or T cells enriched from blood (not recorded which). The chain employs TRBV6-4 and TRBJ2-2, with D unclear. The receptor was derived from a woman between 45 and 65 years old with acute COVID-19. CDR3 protein: CASSLGTGELFF. The CDR3 DNA follows: TGTGCCAGCAGTCTAGGCACCGGGGAGCTGTTTTTT.